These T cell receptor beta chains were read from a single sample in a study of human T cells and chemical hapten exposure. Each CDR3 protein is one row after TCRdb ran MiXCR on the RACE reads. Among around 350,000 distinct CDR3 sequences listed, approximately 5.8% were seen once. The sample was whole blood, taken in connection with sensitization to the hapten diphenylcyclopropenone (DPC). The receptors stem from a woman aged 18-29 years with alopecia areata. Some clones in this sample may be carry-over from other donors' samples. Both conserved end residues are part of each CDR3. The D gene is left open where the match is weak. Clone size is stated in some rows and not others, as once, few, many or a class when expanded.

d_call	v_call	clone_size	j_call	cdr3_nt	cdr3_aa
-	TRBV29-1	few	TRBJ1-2	TGCAGCGTTGAAAACGACAGTCGAGGCTACACCTTC	CSVENDSRGYTF
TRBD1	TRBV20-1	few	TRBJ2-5	TGCAGTGCTAGAACCACCGGGACAGGGGGGTCGGGGTACTTC	CSARTTGTGGSGYF
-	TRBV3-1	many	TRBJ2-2	TGTGCCAGCAGCCAAGGTCCAGGGCCGAACACCGGGGAGCTGTTTTTT	CASSQGPGPNTGELFF
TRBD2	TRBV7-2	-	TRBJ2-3	TGTGCCAGCAGCCAACTAGCGGGGGGAAACACAGATACGCAGTATTTT	CASSQLAGGNTDTQYF
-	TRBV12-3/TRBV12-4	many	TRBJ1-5	TGTGCCAGCAGTTTTTCCAGATTCAATCAGCCCCAGCATTTT	CASSFSRFNQPQHF
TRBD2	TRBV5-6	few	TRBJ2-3	TGTGCCAGCAGCTTGCAACTAGCGGGGACAGATACGCAGTATTTT	CASSLQLAGTDTQYF
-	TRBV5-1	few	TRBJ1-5	TGCGCCAGCAGCCCGGGGACCGGGAGGGTGCAGCCCCAGCATTTT	CASSPGTGRVQPQHF
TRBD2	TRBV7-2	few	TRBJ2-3	TGTGCCAGCAGCCAGATGAGCGGGGGGGCAGATACGCAGTATTTT	CASSQMSGGADTQYF
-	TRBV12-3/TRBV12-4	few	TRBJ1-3	TGTGCCAGCATGCGGAACACCATATATTTT	CASMRNTIYF
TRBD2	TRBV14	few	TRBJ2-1	TGTGCCAGCAGCCAAGCGGCGGGGGGTGAGCAGTTCTTC	CASSQAAGGEQFF
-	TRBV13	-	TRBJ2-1	TGTGCCAGCAGCTTAGGCCTAATGGGGGGGGCCGTCCACAATGAGCAGTTCTTC	CASSLGLMGGAVHNEQFF
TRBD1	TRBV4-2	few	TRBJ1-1	TGTGCCAGCAGCCCTGGAGGAGGGGGCCGCGCCGAAGCTTTCTTT	CASSPGGGGRAEAFF
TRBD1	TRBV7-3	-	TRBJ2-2	TGTGCCAGCAGAGAAACAGGGGGCAACACCGGGGAGCTGTTTTTT	CASRETGGNTGELFF
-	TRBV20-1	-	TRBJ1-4	TGCAGTGCTAGAGAAGGAGGATTGGGGGAAAAACTGTTTTTT	CSAREGGLGEKLFF
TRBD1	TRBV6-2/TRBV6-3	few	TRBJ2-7	TGTGCCAGCAGCCAGGGACAGGGGAAGGACGAGCAGTACTTC	CASSQGQGKDEQYF
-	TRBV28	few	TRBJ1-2	TGTGCCAGCAGTCCCCTCTTAGGAGGGCGAGGCTACACCTTC	CASSPLLGGRGYTF
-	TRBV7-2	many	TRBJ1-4	TGTGCCAGCAGCTTAGAACTGGGCCCAGCTGAAAAACTGTTTTTT	CASSLELGPAEKLFF
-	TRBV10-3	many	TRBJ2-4	TGTGCCATCAGGGACCCCGTACACAAAAACATTCAGTACTTC	CAIRDPVHKNIQYF
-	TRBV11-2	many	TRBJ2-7	TGTGCCAGCAGCTTAGGTCCAGGAACCTACGAGCAGTACTTC	CASSLGPGTYEQYF
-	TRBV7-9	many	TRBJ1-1	TGTGCCAGCAGCGCCGCCGGGGCCTTGATAACTGAAGCTTTCTTT	CASSAAGALITEAFF
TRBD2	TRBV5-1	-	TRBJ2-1	TGCGCCAGCAGCTTGGTAGGGGAGGGCCTCTACAATGAGCAGTTCTTC	CASSLVGEGLYNEQFF
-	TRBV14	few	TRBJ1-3	TGTGCCAGCAGCCAAGTTAGCCTCTCTGGAAACACCATATATTTT	CASSQVSLSGNTIYF
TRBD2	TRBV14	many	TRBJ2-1	TGTGCCAGCAGTCCAACGGGGGGGCCCCAGAATGAGCAGTTCTTC	CASSPTGGPQNEQFF
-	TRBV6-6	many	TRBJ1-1	TGTGCCAGCACCAGAAGGACACTGAACACTGAAGCTTTCTTT	CASTRRTLNTEAFF
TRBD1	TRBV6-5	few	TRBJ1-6	TGTGCCAGCAGTTACTCTGGACAGGGGAATTCACCCCTCCACTTT	CASSYSGQGNSPLHF
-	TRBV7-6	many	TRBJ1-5	TGTGCCAGCAGCCTACCAGGGAGCAATCAGCCCCAGCATTTT	CASSLPGSNQPQHF
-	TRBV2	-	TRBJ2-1	TGTGCCAGCAGTGAATTGCCGCCAGGTTTCTCCTACAATGAGCAGTTCTTC	CASSELPPGFSYNEQFF
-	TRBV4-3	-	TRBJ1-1	TGCGCCAGCAGCCAAGACGGGGTTGGAACTGAAGCTTTCTTT	CASSQDGVGTEAFF
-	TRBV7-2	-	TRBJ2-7	TGTGCCAGCAGCTTAGAAGTTTACGAGCAGTACTTC	CASSLEVYEQYF
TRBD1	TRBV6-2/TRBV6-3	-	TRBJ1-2	TGTGCCAGCAGATCTCCGGGACAGGGGTATCCTGGCTATGGCTACACCTTC	CASRSPGQGYPGYGYTF
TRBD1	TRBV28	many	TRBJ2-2	TGTGCCAGCAGTTTAACAGGGGGCACCGGGGAGCTGTTTTTT	CASSLTGGTGELFF
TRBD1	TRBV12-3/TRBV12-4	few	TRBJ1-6	TGTGCCAGCAGTCCTAGACAGGGCTGGGATTCACCCCTCCACTTT	CASSPRQGWDSPLHF
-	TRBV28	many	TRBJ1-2	TGTGCCAGCAGTTTAGTAGCGCGGGTTCACTATGGCTACACCTTC	CASSLVARVHYGYTF
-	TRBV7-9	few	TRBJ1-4	TGTGCCAGCAGCCCCCCCCCTGGGCCTGTTAATGAAAAACTGTTTTTT	CASSPPPGPVNEKLFF
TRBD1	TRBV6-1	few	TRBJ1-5	TGTGCCACCATAAACAGGGGGTTTAATCAGCCCCAGCATTTT	CATINRGFNQPQHF
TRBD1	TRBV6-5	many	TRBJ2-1	TGTGCCAGCAGACGACAGGGGTCCTACAATGAGCAGTTCTTC	CASRRQGSYNEQFF
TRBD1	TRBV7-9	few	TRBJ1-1	TGTGCCAGCAGCTTAGCCCGACAGGGGTCGGGAACTGAAGCTTTCTTT	CASSLARQGSGTEAFF